A single sample is the source of the 2 T cell receptor beta chains below, sequenced in a study of T cells in Graves' hyperthyroidism and ophthalmopathy. RNA transcripts provided the source from which TCR beta CDR3 regions were amplified. The HTBI primer set was used in a first-round RT-PCR of the TCR CDR3. TCRdb analysed the multiplex PCR reads with MiXCR anew, one entry per CDR3 protein. The sample gives 600,000 to 850,000 distinct CDR3 sequences, over 15% of which show up once; roughly 17% is in the top ten. The sequenced material came from blood. These receptors came from a woman between 45 and 65 years old with Graves' hyperthyroidism that later progressed to Graves' ophthalmopathy.

The table lists this clonotype with many counts. The chain combines TRBV3-1 with TRBJ1-4; no clear D gene. This CDR3 comprises 14 residues. V dropped 2 bases and J dropped 5 bases, with 9 bases sitting between them. CDR1 is LGHDT and CDR2 is YNNKEL in the germline V gene (reference sequence). CDR3 protein: CASSQSNTNEKLFF. CDR3 nucleotides: TGTGCCAGCAGCCAATCCAACACGAATGAAAAACTGTTTTTT.

V usage is TRBV4-1 and J usage is TRBJ1-1, with a possible D match to TRBD1 (5 bases). Between the trimmed V and J ends, which lost 2 bases and 3 bases, there was a span of 10 bases. The CDR3 has 14 residues. CDR1 and CDR2 (germline): MGHRA, YSYEKL. The CDR3 protein is CASSQRGDDTEAFF. For the CDR3, the DNA is TGCGCCAGCAGCCAAAGAGGGGATGACACTGAAGCTTTCTTT.